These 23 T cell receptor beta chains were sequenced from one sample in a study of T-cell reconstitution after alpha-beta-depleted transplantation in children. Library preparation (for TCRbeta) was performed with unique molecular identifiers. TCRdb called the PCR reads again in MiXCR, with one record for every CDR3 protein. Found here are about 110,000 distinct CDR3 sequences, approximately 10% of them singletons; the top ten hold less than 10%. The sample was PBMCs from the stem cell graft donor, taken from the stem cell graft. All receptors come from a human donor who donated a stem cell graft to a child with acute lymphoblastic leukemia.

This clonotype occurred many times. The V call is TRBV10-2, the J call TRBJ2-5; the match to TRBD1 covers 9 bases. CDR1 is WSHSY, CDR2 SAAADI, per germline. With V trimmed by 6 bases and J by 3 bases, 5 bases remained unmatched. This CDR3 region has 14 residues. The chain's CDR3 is CASRDWTGEETQYF. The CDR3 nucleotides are TGCGCCAGCAGAGACTGGACAGGGGAAGAGACCCAGTACTTC.

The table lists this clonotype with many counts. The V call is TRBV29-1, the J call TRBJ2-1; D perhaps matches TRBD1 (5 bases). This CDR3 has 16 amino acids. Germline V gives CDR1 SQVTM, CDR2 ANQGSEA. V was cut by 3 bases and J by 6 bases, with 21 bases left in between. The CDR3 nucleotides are TGCAGCGTTGAGCGGCAGGGCGTGTTAGAACTCAATGAGCAGTTCTTC. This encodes CSVERQGVLELNEQFF.

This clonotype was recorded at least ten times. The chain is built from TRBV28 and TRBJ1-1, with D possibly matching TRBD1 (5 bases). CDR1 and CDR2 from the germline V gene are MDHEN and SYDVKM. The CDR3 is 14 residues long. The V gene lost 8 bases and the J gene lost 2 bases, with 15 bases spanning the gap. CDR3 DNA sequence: TGTGCCAGCCTTCTGTCTGGGGGTAACACTGAAGCTTTCTTT. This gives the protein CASLLSGGNTEAFF. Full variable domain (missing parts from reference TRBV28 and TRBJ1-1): DVKVTQSSRYLVKRTGEKVFLECVQDMDHENMFWYRQDPGLGLRLIYFSYDVKMKEKGDIPEGYSVSREKKERFSLILESASTNQTSMYLCASLLSGGNTEAFFGQGTRLTVV.

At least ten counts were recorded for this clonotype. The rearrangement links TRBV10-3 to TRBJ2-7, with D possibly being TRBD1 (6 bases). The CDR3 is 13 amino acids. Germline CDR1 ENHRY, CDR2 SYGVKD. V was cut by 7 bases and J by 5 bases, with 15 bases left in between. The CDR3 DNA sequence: TGTGCCATCAAGCAACAGGGCCCGGACGAGCAGTACTTC. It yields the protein CAIKQQGPDEQYF.

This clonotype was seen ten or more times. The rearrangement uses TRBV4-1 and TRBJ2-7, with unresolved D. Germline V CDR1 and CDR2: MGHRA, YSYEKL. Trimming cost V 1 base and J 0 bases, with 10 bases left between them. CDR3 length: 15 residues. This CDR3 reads CASSQVAVRSYEQYF. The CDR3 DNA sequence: TGCGCCAGCAGCCAAGTGGCAGTTCGCTCCTACGAGCAGTACTTC.

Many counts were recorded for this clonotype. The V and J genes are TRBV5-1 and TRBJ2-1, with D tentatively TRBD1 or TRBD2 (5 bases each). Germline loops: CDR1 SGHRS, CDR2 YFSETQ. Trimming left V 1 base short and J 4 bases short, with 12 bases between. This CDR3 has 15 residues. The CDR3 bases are TGCGCCAGCAGCTTGTCCAGGGAGAGGTACAATGAGCAGTTCTTC. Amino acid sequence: CASSLSRERYNEQFF.

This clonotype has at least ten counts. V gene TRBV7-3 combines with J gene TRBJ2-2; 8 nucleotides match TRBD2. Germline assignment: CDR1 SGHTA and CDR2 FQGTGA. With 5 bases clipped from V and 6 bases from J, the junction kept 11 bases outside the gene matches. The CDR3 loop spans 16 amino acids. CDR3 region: CASSTHPGLGSGELFF. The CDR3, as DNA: TGTGCCAGCAGCACCCACCCGGGACTAGGATCCGGGGAGCTGTTTTTT.

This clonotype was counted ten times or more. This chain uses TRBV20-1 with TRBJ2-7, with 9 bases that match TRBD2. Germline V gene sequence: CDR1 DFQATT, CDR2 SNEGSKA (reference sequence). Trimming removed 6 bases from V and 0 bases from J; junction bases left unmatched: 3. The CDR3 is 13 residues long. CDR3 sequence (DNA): TGCAGTGCCCTAGCGGGACTCTCCTACGAGCAGTACTTC. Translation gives CSALAGLSYEQYF.

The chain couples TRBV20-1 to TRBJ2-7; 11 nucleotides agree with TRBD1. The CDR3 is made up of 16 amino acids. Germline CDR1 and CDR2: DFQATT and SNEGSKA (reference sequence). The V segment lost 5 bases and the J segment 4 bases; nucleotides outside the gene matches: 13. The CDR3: CSARARGTGGGYEQYF. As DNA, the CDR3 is TGCAGTGCTCGAGCGCGAGGGACAGGGGGGGGATACGAGCAGTACTTC.

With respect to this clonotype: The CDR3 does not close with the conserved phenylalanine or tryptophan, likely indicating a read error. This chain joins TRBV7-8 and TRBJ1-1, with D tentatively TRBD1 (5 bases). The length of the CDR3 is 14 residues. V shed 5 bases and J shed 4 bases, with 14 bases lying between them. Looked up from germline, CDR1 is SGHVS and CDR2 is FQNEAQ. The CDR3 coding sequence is TGTGCCAGCAGCCACGCAGGGCAGGGCACTGAAGCTTTCTTG. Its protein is CASSHAGQGTEAFL.

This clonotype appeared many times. For the CDR3, the DNA is TGTGCCAGCAGTCTGGGGGGAGCGGGGTTCTCCTACGAGCAGTACTTC. This gives the protein CASSLGGAGFSYEQYF. The chain has TRBV28 and TRBJ2-7; the match to TRBD2 covers 7 bases. CDR1 MDHEN and CDR2 SYDVKM come from the germline V gene. Trimming cost V 5 bases and J 0 bases; bases outside gene matches: 10. The CDR3 contains 16 residues.

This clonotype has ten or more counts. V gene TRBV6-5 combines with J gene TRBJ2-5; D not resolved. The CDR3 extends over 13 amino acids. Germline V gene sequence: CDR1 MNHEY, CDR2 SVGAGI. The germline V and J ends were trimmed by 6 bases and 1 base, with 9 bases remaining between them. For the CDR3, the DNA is TGTGCCAGCAGGTTGTCACTCCAAGAGACCCAGTACTTC. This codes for CASRLSLQETQYF.

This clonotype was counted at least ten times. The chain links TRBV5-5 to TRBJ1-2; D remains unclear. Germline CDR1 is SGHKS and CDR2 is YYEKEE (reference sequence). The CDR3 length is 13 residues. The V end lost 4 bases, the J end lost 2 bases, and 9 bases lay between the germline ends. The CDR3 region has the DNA TGTGCCAGCAGCGTTGATCTAAACTATGGCTACACCTTC. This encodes CASSVDLNYGYTF.

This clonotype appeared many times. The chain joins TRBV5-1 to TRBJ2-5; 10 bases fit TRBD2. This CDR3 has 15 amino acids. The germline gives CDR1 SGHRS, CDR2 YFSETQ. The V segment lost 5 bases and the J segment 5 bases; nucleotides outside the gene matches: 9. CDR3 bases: TGCGCCAGCAGGGGCGGGGGACTAGCGTTGGAGACCCAGTACTTC. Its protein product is CASRGGGLALETQYF.

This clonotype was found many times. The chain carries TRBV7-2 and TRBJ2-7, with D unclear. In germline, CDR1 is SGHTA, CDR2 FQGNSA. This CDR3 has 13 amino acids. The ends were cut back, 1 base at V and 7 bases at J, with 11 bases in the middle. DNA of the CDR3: TGTGCCAGCAGCTTAGTAACCCTAGGTGAGCAGTACTTC. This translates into CASSLVTLGEQYF. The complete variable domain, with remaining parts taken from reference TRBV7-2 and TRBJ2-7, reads GAGVSQSPSNKVTEKGKDVELRCDPISGHTALYWYRQSLGQGLEFLIYFQGNSAPDKSGLPSDRFSAERTGGSVSTLTIQRTQQEDSAVYLCASSLVTLGEQYFGPGTRLTVT.

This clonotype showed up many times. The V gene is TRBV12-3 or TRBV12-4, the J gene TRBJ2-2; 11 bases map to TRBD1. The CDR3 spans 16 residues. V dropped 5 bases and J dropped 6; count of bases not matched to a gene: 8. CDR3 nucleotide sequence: TGTGCCAGCAGTCCGTCCCGGGACAGGGGGGCCGGGGAGCTGTTTTTT. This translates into CASSPSRDRGAGELFF.

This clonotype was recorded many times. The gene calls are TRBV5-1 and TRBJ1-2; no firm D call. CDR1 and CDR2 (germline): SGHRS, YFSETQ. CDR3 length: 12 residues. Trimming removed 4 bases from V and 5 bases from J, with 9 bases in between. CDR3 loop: CASSQATYGYTF. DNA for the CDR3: TGCGCCAGCAGCCAGGCGACATATGGCTACACCTTC.

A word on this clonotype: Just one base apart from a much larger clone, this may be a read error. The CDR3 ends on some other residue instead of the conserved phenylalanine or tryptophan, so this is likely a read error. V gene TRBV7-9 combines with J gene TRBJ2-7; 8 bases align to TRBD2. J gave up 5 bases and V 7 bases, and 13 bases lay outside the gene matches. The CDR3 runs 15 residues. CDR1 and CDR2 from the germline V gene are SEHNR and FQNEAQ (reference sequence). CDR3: CASTTWGGTSNEQYL. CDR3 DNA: TGTGCCAGCACCACATGGGGCGGGACTAGTAACGAGCAGTACTTG.

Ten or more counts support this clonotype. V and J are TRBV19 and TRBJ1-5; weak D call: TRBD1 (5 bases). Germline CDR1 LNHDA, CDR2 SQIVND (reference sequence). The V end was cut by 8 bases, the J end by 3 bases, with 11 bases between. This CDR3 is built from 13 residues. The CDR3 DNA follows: TGTGCCAGTGGGGGTGGATTCAATCAGCCCCAGCATTTT. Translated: CASGGGFNQPQHF.

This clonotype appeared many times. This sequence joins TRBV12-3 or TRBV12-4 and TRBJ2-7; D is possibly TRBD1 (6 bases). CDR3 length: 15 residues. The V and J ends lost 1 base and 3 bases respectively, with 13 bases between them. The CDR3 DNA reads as TGTGCCAGCAGTTTAGTACGGGACATTCGCTACGAGCAGTACTTC. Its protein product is CASSLVRDIRYEQYF.

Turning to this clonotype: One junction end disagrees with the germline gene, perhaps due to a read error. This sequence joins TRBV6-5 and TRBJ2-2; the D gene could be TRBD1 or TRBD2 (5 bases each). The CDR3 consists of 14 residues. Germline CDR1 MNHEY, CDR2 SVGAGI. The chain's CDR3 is CASSYRQNTGELFF. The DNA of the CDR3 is TGTGCCAGCAGTTACCGACAGAACACCGGGGAGCTGTTTTTC.

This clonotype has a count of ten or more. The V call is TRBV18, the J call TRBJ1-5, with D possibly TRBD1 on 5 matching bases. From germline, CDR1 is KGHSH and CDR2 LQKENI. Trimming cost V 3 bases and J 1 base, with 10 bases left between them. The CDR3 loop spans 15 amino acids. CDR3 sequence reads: CASSPGGGSNQPQHF. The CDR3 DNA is TGTGCCAGCTCACCGGGGGGTGGAAGCAATCAGCCCCAGCATTTT.

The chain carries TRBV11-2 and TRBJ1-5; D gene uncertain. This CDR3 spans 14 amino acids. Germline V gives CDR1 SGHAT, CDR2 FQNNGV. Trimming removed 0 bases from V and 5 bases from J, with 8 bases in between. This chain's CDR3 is CASSLDRSDQPQHF. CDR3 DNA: TGTGCCAGCAGCTTAGATCGGTCCGATCAGCCCCAGCATTTT.